This T cell receptor (beta chain) was obtained from a study of cytomegalovirus exposure and HLA in healthy donors. Whole-study findings and limits: CMV antigen specificity of three CMV-associated chains was confirmed in vitro. Using the classifier, cytomegalovirus status was reportedly diagnosed with high specificity and sensitivity.

Some clones are missing from TCRdb's copy, which holds only in-frame ones; the method was immunoSEQ multiplex PCR. The sample lists a few hundred thousand clones; around 90% were seen once. Regarding this clone: Its cognate antigen is unknown.

This sequence was found in a woman between 18 and 30 years old in good health and CMV-seronegative. The sample taken for sequencing was PBMCs.

CDR3: CASSLTSNTEAFF. The CDR3, as DNA: TGTGCCAGCAGCCTGACATCGAACACTGAAGCTTTCTTT. The chain employs TRBV6-5 and TRBJ1-1; unclear D gene. There are 13 residues in the CDR3. Trimming took off 6 bases at V and 1 base at J, with 9 bases between the two ends. The germline V gene encodes CDR1 MNHEY and CDR2 SVGAGI.